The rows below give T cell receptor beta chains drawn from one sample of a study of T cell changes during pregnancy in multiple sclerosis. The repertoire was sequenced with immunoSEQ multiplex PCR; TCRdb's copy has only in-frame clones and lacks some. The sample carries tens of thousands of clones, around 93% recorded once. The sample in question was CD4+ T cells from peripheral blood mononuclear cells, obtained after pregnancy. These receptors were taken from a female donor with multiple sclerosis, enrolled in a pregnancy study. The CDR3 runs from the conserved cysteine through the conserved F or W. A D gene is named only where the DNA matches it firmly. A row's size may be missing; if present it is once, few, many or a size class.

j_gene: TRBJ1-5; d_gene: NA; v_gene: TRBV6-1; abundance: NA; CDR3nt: TGTGCCAGCAATCTGGCCCTCAATCAGCCCCAGCATTTT; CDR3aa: CASNLALNQPQHF
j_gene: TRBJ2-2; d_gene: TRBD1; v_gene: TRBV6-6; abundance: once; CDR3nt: TGTGCCAGCGGGACAGGGGGAACCGGGGAGCTGTTTTTT; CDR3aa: CASGTGGTGELFF
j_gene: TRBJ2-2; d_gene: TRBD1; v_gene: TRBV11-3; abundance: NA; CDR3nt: TGTGCCAGCAGCTCCTACGGACAGGGGACGGTGGAGCTGTTTTTT; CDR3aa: CASSSYGQGTVELFF
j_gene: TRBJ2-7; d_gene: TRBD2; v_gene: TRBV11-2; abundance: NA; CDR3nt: TGTGCCAGCAGCCCTGGGGGTAGCGGGAGGGCCTACGAGCAGTACTTC; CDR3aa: CASSPGGSGRAYEQYF
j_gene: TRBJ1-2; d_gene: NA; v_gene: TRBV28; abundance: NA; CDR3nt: TGTGCCAGCAGTTTACGTTACAGTAACTATGGCTACACCTTC; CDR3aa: CASSLRYSNYGYTF
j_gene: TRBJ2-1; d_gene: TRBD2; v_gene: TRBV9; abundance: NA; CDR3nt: TGTGCCAGCAGCGGGACTAGCGGGACCAATGAGCAGTTCTTC; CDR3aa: CASSGTSGTNEQFF
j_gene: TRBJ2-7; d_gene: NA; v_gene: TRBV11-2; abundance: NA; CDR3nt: TGTGCCAGCAGCTTCGACCCGGAGGTGCAGTACTTC; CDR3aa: CASSFDPEVQYF
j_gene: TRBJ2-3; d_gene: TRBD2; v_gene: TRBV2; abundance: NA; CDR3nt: TGTGCCAGCAGACCCTCTAGCGGGAGGGCCACAGATACGCAGTATTTT; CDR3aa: CASRPSSGRATDTQYF
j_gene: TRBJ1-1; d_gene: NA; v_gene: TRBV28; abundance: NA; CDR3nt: TGTGCCAGCATCCACGCCGGCACTGAAGCTTTCTTT; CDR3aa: CASIHAGTEAFF
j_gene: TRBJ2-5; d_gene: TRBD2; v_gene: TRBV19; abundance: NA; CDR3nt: TGTGCCAGTAGGCGGACTAGCGGACCTCAAGAGACCCAGTACTTC; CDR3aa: CASRRTSGPQETQYF
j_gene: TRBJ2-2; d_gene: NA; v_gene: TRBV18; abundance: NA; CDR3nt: TGTGCCAGCTCACCGGGACAACAGAACACCGGGGAGCTGTTTTTT; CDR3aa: CASSPGQQNTGELFF